Sequencing of this TCR beta chain was carried out in a study of T cell responses to AZD1222 COVID-19 vaccine. Study-wide context: Second doses that came at about 4 or about 12 weeks were put together.

Profiling relied on immunoSEQ multiplex PCR, and the TCRdb table lists in-frame clones only, not all of them. The table shows roughly 80,000 clones, with about nine tenths occurring only once. This CDR3 has 17 residues. Per germline, CDR1 ENHRY and CDR2 SYGVKD. V was clipped by 2 bases and J by 8 bases, with 24 bases between them. For this clone: The antigen is unknown.

General observations from the study: Vaccine-related CD4 TCRs covered spike, predominating at 160-218 and 743-854. In the spike-specific TCR repertoire, nearly half reportedly target unmutated variant regions. Females outnumbered males among donors, who were mostly white British; clonal diversity was possibly underestimated.

This TCR came from an adult in good health. V usage is TRBV10-3 and J usage is TRBJ1-2; D is unclear. Material: peripheral blood, obtained on day 0 of AZD1222 vaccination. The CDR3, as DNA: TGTGCCATCAGTGAGAGTTCTTTACGTCGGACCGGGCGGGGCTACACCTTC. It codes for CAISESSLRRTGRGYTF.